The source of this T cell receptor beta chain is a study of T cell repertoires in aging, cancer and after chemotherapy. Across the study: Donors were grouped into six age bands spanning 30 or younger through 70 or older. The whole study produced a dataset of several million TCR reads. Study-wide results and limits: Compared with age-matched healthy donors, untreated hematological or solid cancer patients showed higher blood TCR clonality. Loss of evenness, beyond lost richness, contributed to age-related TCR diversity decline in cancer patients.

Germline-derived CDR1 and CDR2 are LNHDA and SQIVND (reference sequence). This CDR3 has 14 amino acids. The junction had 2 bases not matched to a gene; V was cut back by 4 bases and J by 2 bases. Peripheral blood genomic DNA, not sorted cells or RNA, was the template. Multiplex touch-down PCR with TRB-A/B primers amplified rearranged V-D-J TRB sequences. TCRdb re-analysed the multiplex PCR reads in MiXCR, keeping a single row per CDR3 protein. The sample carries a few thousand distinct CDR3 sequences, around 30% recorded once. This clonotype was recorded a few times. Antigen specificity is unknown. Source material: blood. J is TRBJ1-5 and V is TRBV19; 7 bases align to TRBD1. The sequence was obtained from a human donor with a solid tumor. The CDR3 loop is CASSRQGGNQPQHF. CDR3 nucleotide sequence: TGTGCCAGTAGTAGACAGGGAGGCAATCAGCCCCAGCATTTT. Drawing the rest from reference TRBV19 and TRBJ1-5, the complete variable domain is DGGITQSPKYLFRKEGQNVTLSCEQNLNHDAMYWYRQDPGQGLRLIYYSQIVNDFQKGDIAEGYSVSREKKESFPLTVTSAQKNPTAFYLCASSRQGGNQPQHFGDGTRLSIL.